The clone carrying this TCR beta chain was counted between two and nine times. Its target is not known. The data derive from a study of T-cell memory formation after mild COVID-19. CDR1 LGHDT and CDR2 YNNKEL come from the germline V gene (reference sequence). The CDR3 is made up of 11 amino acids. The V end lost 0 bases, the J end lost 8 bases, and 4 bases lay between the germline ends. Regarding the study as a whole: Clones contracting across day 15 to 85 had a balanced CD4/CD8 profile; later expanding clones leaned CD4+.

MiXCR was run by TCRdb on the 5' RACE reads, yielding one entry per CDR3 protein. The sample carries about 560,000 distinct CDR3 sequences, 17% recorded once. The sequencing input was PBMCs or a T cell subset sorted from them (not recorded which). This receptor was taken from an adult woman who had mild COVID-19 (a few samples of this study predate the infection). Cell type and time point are not known. This sequence joins TRBV3-1 and TRBJ1-2, with D unclear. Written as DNA, the CDR3 is TGTGCCAGCAGCCAAGAGGCGGGCTACACCTTC. Its translation is CASSQEAGYTF.